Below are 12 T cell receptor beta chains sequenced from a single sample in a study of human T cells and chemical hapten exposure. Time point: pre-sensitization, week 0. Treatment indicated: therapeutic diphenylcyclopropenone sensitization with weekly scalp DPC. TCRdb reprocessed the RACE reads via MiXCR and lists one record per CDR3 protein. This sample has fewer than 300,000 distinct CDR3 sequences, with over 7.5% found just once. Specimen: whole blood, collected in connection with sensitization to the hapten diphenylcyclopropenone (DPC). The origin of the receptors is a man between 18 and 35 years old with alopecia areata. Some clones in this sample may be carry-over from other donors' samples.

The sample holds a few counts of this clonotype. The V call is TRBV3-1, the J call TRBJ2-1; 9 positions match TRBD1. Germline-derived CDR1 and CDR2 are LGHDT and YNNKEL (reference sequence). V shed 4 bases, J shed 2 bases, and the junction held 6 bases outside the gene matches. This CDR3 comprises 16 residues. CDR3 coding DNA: TGTGCCAGCAGCCTTCACAGGGGGCGAACCTACAATGAGCAGTTCTTC. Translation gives CASSLHRGRTYNEQFF.

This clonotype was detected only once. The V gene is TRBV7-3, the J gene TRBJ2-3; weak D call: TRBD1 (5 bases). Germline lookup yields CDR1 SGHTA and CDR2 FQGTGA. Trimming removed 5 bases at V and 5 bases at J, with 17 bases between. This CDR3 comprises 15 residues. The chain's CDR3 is CASSPTETTGDTQYF. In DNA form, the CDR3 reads TGTGCCAGCAGCCCGACAGAAACGACGGGAGATACGCAGTATTTT.

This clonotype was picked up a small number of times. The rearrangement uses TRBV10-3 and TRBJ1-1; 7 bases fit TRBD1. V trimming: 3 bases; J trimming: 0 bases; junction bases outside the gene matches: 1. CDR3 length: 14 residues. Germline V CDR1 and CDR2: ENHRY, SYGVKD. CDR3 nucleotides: TGTGCCATCAGTGAAGGGGGCCTGAACACTGAAGCTTTCTTT. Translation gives CAISEGGLNTEAFF.

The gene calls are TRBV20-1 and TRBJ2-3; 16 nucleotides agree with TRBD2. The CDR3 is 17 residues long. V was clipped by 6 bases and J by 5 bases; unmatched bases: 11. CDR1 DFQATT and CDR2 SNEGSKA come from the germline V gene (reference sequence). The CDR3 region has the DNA TGCAGTGCGCCACCGGGACTAGCGGGGGGGCCGGGAGATACGCAGTATTTT. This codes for CSAPPGLAGGPGDTQYF.

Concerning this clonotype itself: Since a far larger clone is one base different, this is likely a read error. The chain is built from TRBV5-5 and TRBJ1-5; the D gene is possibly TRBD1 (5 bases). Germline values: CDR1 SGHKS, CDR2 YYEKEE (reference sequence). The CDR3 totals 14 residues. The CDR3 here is CVSSLEQGNQPQHF. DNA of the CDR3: TGTGTCAGCAGCTTGGAACAGGGCAATCAGCCCCAGCATTTT.

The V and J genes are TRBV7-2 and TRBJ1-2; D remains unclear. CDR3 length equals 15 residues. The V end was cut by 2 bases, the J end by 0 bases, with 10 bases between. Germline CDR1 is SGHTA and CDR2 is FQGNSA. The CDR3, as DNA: TGTGCCAGCAGCTTAAATCGACCGACTAACTATGGCTACACCTTC. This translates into CASSLNRPTNYGYTF.

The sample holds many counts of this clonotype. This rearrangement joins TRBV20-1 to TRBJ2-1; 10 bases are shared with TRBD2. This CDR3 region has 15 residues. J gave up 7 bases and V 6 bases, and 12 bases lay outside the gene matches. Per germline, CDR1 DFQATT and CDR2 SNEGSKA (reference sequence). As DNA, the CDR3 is TGCAGTGCCACCGGGACTAGCGTTACCTCTAATGAGCAGTTCTTC. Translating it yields CSATGTSVTSNEQFF.

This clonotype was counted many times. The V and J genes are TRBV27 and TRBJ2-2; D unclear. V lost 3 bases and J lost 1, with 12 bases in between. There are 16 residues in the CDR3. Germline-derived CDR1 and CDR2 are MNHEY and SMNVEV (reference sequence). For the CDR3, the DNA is TGTGCCAGCAGTTTCTTGGGGTCCCTGAACACCGGGGAGCTGTTTTTT. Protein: CASSFLGSLNTGELFF.

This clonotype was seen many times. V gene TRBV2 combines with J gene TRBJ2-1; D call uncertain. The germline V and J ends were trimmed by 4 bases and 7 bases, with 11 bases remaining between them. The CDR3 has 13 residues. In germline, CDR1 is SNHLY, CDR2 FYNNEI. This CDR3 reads CASSVVRRNEQFF. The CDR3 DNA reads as TGTGCCAGCAGTGTGGTGAGACGAAATGAGCAGTTCTTC.

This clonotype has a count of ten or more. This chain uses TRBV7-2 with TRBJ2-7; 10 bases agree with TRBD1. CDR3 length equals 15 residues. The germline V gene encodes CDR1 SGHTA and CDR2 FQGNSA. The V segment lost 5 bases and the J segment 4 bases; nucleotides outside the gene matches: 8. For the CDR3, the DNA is TGTGCCAGCAGCCGACAGGGGGCTCTTTTGTACGAGCAGTACGTC. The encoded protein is CASSRQGALLYEQYV.

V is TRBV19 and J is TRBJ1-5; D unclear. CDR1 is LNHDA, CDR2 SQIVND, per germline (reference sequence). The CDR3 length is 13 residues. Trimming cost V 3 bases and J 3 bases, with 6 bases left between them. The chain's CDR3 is CASSILDNQPQHF. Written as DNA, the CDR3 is TGTGCCAGTAGTATTTTGGACAATCAGCCCCAGCATTTT.

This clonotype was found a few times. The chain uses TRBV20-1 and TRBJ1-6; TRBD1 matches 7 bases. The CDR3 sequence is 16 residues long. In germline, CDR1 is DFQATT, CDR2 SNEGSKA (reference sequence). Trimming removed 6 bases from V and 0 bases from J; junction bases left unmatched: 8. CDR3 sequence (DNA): TGCAGTGCAAGGACAGGTTTTGCCTCCTATAATTCACCCCTCCACTTT. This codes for CSARTGFASYNSPLHF.